A single sample gave rise to the 5 T cell receptor beta chains below, sequenced in a study of early T cells in non-severe SARS-CoV-2 infection. One entry per CDR3 protein results from TCRdb running MiXCR on the 5' RACE reads. The table shows nearly 50,000 distinct CDR3 sequences, with roughly 6.2% occurring only once. This material consisted of whole blood, taken at baseline. The source is an adult who was a healthcare worker with PCR-confirmed SARS-CoV-2 infection or an uninfected control (not recorded which).

The sample holds a few counts of this clonotype. The V gene is TRBV6-1, the J gene TRBJ1-4; a weak D match, TRBD1 (5 bases). V gave up 4 bases and J gave up 0 bases, with 18 bases separating them. CDR1 and CDR2 from the germline V gene are MNHNS and SASEGT. This CDR3 has 18 residues. The CDR3 here is CASSATRGSGTTNEKLFF. In nucleotides, the CDR3 is TGTGCCAGCAGTGCCACTAGAGGTTCAGGGACAACTAATGAAAAACTGTTTTTT.

This clonotype was observed at least ten times. The chain employs TRBV19 and TRBJ1-6, with D uncertain. The V end was cut by 2 bases, the J end by 11 bases, with 22 bases between. This CDR3 spans 17 amino acids. CDR1 LNHDA and CDR2 SQIVND come from the germline V gene (reference sequence). CDR3 nucleotides: TGTGCCAGTAGTATACCCATGGACCCTACCCGGCGGCCACCCCTCCACTTT. It is translated as CASSIPMDPTRRPPLHF.

The V and J genes are TRBV20-1 and TRBJ1-3, with 8 bases aligning to TRBD1. CDR1 and CDR2 from the germline V gene are DFQATT and SNEGSKA (reference sequence). This CDR3 has 14 amino acids. V trimming: 3 bases; J trimming: 4 bases; junction bases outside the gene matches: 5. The CDR3 DNA is TGCAGTGCTAGTCAGGGGGCCGACGGAAACACCATATATTTT. This gives the protein CSASQGADGNTIYF.

In this sample, this clonotype turned up many times. The chain joins TRBV4-2 to TRBJ1-3; D ambiguous. The CDR3 is made up of 15 amino acids. Trimming cost V 6 bases and J 0 bases, with 12 bases left between them. Germline V gene lookup returns CDR1 LGHNA and CDR2 YNFKEQ. CDR3 amino acids: CASSKDRSSGNTIYF. The CDR3 DNA sequence: TGTGCCAGCAGTAAGGACCGCAGCTCTGGAAACACCATATATTTT.

This clonotype turned up a few times. J is TRBJ1-1 and V is TRBV12-3 or TRBV12-4, with D perhaps TRBD1 (6 bases). The V end was cut by 5 bases, the J end by 4 bases, with 17 bases between. The CDR3 has 15 residues. The CDR3 nucleotides are TGTGCCAGCAGTCCCACGGGGGCGATGGGCACTGAAGCTTTCTTT. This sequence encodes CASSPTGAMGTEAFF.